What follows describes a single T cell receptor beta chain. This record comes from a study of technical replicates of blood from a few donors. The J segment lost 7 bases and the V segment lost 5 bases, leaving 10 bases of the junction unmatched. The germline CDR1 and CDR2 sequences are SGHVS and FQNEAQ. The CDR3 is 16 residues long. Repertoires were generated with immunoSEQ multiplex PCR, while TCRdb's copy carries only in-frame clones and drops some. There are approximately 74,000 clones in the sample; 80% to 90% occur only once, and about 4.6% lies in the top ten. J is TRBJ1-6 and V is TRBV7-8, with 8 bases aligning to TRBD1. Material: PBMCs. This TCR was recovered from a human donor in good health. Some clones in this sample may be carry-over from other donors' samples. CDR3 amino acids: CASSPTGQAMNSPLHF. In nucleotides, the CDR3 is TGTGCCAGCAGCCCGACGGGACAGGCGATGAATTCACCCCTCCACTTT.